These 21 T cell receptor beta chains were all obtained from the same sample, sequenced in a study of blood T cell repertoires in COVID-19. The protocol was immunoSEQ multiplex PCR, while the TCRdb copy is restricted to in-frame clones and leaves out a portion. Of around 250,000 clones listed, roughly 90% were seen once; the top ten hold around 1.9%. Sequenced material: peripheral blood. The receptors were gathered from an older woman with COVID-19, enrolled during active disease.

V usage is TRBV7-2 and J usage is TRBJ1-2; D gene uncertain. CDR3 size: 13 residues. V gave up 1 base and J gave up 5 bases, with 8 bases separating them. Germline loops: CDR1 SGHTA, CDR2 FQGNSA. DNA of the CDR3: TGTGCCAGCAGCTTAGGGCAAGTATATGGCTACACCTTC. Translating gives CASSLGQVYGYTF.

In nucleotides, the CDR3 is TGTGCCAGCAGCGGGACAGGGCGAGATCAGCCCCAGCATTTT. Amino acids: CASSGTGRDQPQHF. V and J are TRBV5-6 and TRBJ1-5, with 9 bases fitting TRBD1. Germline-derived CDR1 and CDR2 are SGHDT and YYEEEE. Trimming took 4 bases from V and 5 from J; bases not matched to a gene: 4. CDR3 length equals 14 residues. Based on the CDR3 plus reference TRBV5-6 and TRBJ1-5, the full variable domain is DAGVTQSPTHLIKTRGQQVTLRCSPKSGHDTVSWYQQALGQGPQFIFQYYEEEERQRGNFPDRFSGHQFPNYSSELNVNALLLGDSALYLCASSGTGRDQPQHFGDGTRLSIL.

This chain uses TRBV15 with TRBJ2-3; D is perhaps TRBD1 (5 bases). Germline V CDR1 and CDR2: LNHNV, YYDKDF (reference sequence). V was cut by 5 bases and J by 1 base, with 10 bases left in between. The CDR3 has 14 residues. The CDR3 reads CATSGAQRTDTQYF. The CDR3 DNA is TGTGCCACCAGCGGGGCACAACGCACAGATACGCAGTATTTT.

The J gene is TRBJ2-1, the V gene TRBV7-9; D may be TRBD2 (7 bases). V lost 7 bases, J lost 9 bases, and 25 bases lay in between. CDR1 is SEHNR and CDR2 is FQNEAQ in the germline V gene (reference sequence). The CDR3 loop spans 16 amino acids. For the CDR3, the DNA is TGTGCCAGCACCCCAAATGGGGGGGCGATTGGTGTTGAGCAGTTCTTC. It is translated as CASTPNGGAIGVEQFF.

The rearrangement joins TRBV10-3 to TRBJ2-7; D is perhaps TRBD1 (6 bases). The CDR3 is made up of 14 amino acids. The germline V and J ends were trimmed by 10 bases and 4 bases, with 20 bases remaining between them. Germline V gene lookup returns CDR1 ENHRY and CDR2 SYGVKD. Here the CDR3 DNA reads TGTGCCAGTTCGGGGCAGGGGATAGCGTACGAGCAGTACTTC. Its translation is CASSGQGIAYEQYF.

The chain recombines TRBV7-2 with TRBJ2-3; 11 nucleotides align to TRBD2. With V trimmed by 5 bases and J by 4 bases, 8 bases remained unmatched. The CDR3 sequence is 16 residues long. The germline gives CDR1 SGHTA, CDR2 FQGNSA. CDR3: CASSPRGSGGADTQYF. Here the CDR3 DNA reads TGTGCCAGCAGCCCCCGGGGTAGCGGGGGGGCAGATACGCAGTATTTT.

The genes are TRBV7-6 and TRBJ1-5; D gene unclear. The V end was cut by 5 bases, the J end by 0 bases, with 5 bases between. The germline CDR1 and CDR2 sequences are SGHVS and FNYEAQ. The CDR3 has 13 amino acids. In DNA form, the CDR3 reads TGTGCCAGCAGCGGAGATAGCAATCAGCCCCAGCATTTT. Its protein product is CASSGDSNQPQHF.

The rearrangement links TRBV18 to TRBJ1-2; TRBD1 might be the D (6 bases). This CDR3 comprises 16 residues. V shed 2 bases and J shed 0 bases, with 13 bases lying between them. Looked up from germline, CDR1 is KGHSH and CDR2 is LQKENI. The CDR3 DNA follows: TGTGCCAGCTCACCAGGGGGACAACTGGCTAACTATGGCTACACCTTC. This sequence encodes CASSPGGQLANYGYTF.

The chain is built from TRBV19 and TRBJ2-7; tentative D call: TRBD1 (6 bases). CDR1 is LNHDA and CDR2 is SQIVND in the germline V gene (reference sequence). The CDR3 consists of 14 residues. Deletions cut 4 bases from V and 0 bases from J, with 10 bases between. The DNA of the CDR3 is TGTGCCAGTAGTAGGCAGGGGCACTCCTACGAGCAGTACTTC. The encoded protein is CASSRQGHSYEQYF.

The rearrangement joins TRBV14 to TRBJ1-2; D is ambiguous. This CDR3 comprises 14 residues. The germline gives CDR1 SGHDN, CDR2 FVKESK. V dropped 1 base and J dropped 4 bases, with 10 bases sitting between them. CDR3 sequence (DNA): TGTGCCAGCAGCCAAGCGACACAACCCTATGGCTACACCTTC. This gives the protein CASSQATQPYGYTF.

V and J are TRBV9 and TRBJ2-7; 12 bases are shared with TRBD2. CDR3 length equals 16 residues. V lost 4 bases, J lost 0 bases, and 5 bases stayed unmatched. Germline CDR1 SGDLS, CDR2 YYNGEE. CDR3 sequence: CASSPRTSGDSYEQYF. CDR3 nucleotides: TGTGCCAGCAGCCCCCGGACTAGCGGGGACTCCTACGAGCAGTACTTC. Complete variable domain (other parts from reference TRBV9 and TRBJ2-7): DSGVTQTPKHLITATGQRVTLRCSPRSGDLSVYWYQQSLDQGLQFLIQYYNGEERAKGNILERFSAQQFPDLHSELNLSSLELGDSALYFCASSPRTSGDSYEQYFGPGTRLTVT.

V is TRBV9 and J is TRBJ1-5; no reliable D call. Germline CDR1 reads SGDLS; CDR2 reads YYNGEE. The CDR3 runs to 15 residues. V was trimmed by 0 bases and J by 3 bases, leaving 10 bases between them. The CDR3 here is CASSVGVGPNQPQHF. In DNA form, the CDR3 reads TGTGCCAGCAGCGTAGGGGTTGGGCCCAATCAGCCCCAGCATTTT. Looking up the rest from reference TRBV9 and TRBJ1-5 gives the full variable domain: DSGVTQTPKHLITATGQRVTLRCSPRSGDLSVYWYQQSLDQGLQFLIQYYNGEERAKGNILERFSAQQFPDLHSELNLSSLELGDSALYFCASSVGVGPNQPQHFGDGTRLSIL.

The chain links TRBV19 to TRBJ2-7; D uncertain. Trimming left V 3 bases short and J 0 bases short, with 9 bases between. CDR1 is LNHDA, CDR2 SQIVND, per germline (reference sequence). CDR3 length equals 14 residues. The CDR3 DNA reads TGTGCCAGTAGTATCCGAAGGAGCTCCTACGAGCAGTACTTC. Protein: CASSIRRSSYEQYF.

The V gene is TRBV15, the J gene TRBJ1-2; 10 bases line up with TRBD1. The V gene's germline CDR1 is LNHNV and CDR2 YYDKDF (reference sequence). CDR3 size: 18 residues. V lost 0 bases to trimming and J lost 1 base; unmatched junction nucleotides: 8. CDR3 sequence reads: CATSRDLGTGANNYGYTF. The DNA of the CDR3 is TGTGCCACCAGCAGAGATTTAGGGACAGGGGCTAATAACTATGGCTACACCTTC.

The genes are TRBV15 and TRBJ2-1; the D gene is possibly TRBD2 (6 bases). The V gene lost 1 base and the J gene lost 4 bases, with 11 bases spanning the gap. The CDR3 has 15 amino acids. Looked up from germline, CDR1 is LNHNV and CDR2 is YYDKDF (reference sequence). This chain's CDR3 is CATSRGGATYNEQFF. CDR3 sequence (DNA): TGTGCCACCAGCAGAGGCGGGGCCACTTACAATGAGCAGTTCTTC.

This chain joins TRBV7-8 and TRBJ1-4; 7 bases match TRBD1. With 0 bases clipped from V and 8 bases from J, the junction kept 12 bases outside the gene matches. Germline lookup yields CDR1 SGHVS and CDR2 FQNEAQ. CDR3 length equals 17 residues. For the CDR3, the DNA is TGTGCCAGCAGCTTAGCGACGACCAGGGGGTTTGGGGAAAAACTGTTTTTT. Translating gives CASSLATTRGFGEKLFF. Full variable domain (outside the CDR3, taken from reference TRBV7-8 and TRBJ1-4): GAGVSQSPRYKVAKRGQDVALRCDPISGHVSLFWYQQALGQGPEFLTYFQNEAQLDKSGLPSDRFFAERPEGSVSTLKIQRTQQEDSAVYLCASSLATTRGFGEKLFFGSGTQLSVL.

The V gene is TRBV19, the J gene TRBJ2-7; 12 bases match TRBD1. Germline trimming cut 10 bases from V and 4 bases from J; bases unmatched to any gene: 8. This CDR3 has 14 amino acids. Germline V gene sequence: CDR1 LNHDA, CDR2 SQIVND (reference sequence). The DNA of the CDR3 is TGTGCCACCAAGCCGGGACAGGGGGCGTACGAGCAGTACTTC. This sequence encodes CATKPGQGAYEQYF. The full variable domain, rest sourced from reference TRBV19 and TRBJ2-7, is DGGITQSPKYLFRKEGQNVTLSCEQNLNHDAMYWYRQDPGQGLRLIYYSQIVNDFQKGDIAEGYSVSREKKESFPLTVTSAQKNPTAFYLCATKPGQGAYEQYFGPGTRLTVT.

The chain recombines TRBV30 with TRBJ2-7; tentatively, D is TRBD2 (7 bases). The germline gives CDR1 GTSNPN, CDR2 SVGIG (reference sequence). Trimming shortened V by 0 bases and J by 4 bases, and 13 bases separated the two germline ends. The CDR3 totals 14 residues. CDR3 sequence reads: CAWSVGRGGYEQYF. CDR3 in DNA: TGTGCCTGGAGTGTGGGGAGGGGGGGATACGAGCAGTACTTC.

This clone has only a few counts. This chain connects TRBV10-2 to TRBJ1-5, with a weak D call TRBD1 (5 bases). The CDR3 runs 12 residues. Germline-derived CDR1 and CDR2 are WSHSY and SAAADI. V was pared by 6 bases and J by 7 bases, with 10 bases between. The CDR3 DNA is TGCGCCAGCAGAGACCAGGGCCAGCCCCAGCATTTT. It specifies CASRDQGQPQHF.

This clone appeared a few times. The chain links TRBV4-1 to TRBJ2-1; D is undetermined. Germline V CDR1 and CDR2: MGHRA, YSYEKL. The ends were cut back, 0 bases at V and 10 bases at J, with 13 bases in the middle. The CDR3 has 14 residues. The CDR3: CASSQDRRGDEQFF. The CDR3 nucleotides are TGCGCCAGCAGCCAAGATCGGAGAGGCGACGAGCAGTTCTTC.

This chain links TRBV7-9 with TRBJ1-2; tentatively, D is TRBD1 (6 bases). The V gene lost 3 bases and the J gene lost 4 bases, with 12 bases spanning the gap. This CDR3 comprises 14 residues. Looked up from germline, CDR1 is SEHNR and CDR2 is FQNEAQ (reference sequence). The CDR3 DNA is TGTGCCAGCAGCTTGAGCGGACAGAGCTATGGCTACACCTTC. Its protein is CASSLSGQSYGYTF.